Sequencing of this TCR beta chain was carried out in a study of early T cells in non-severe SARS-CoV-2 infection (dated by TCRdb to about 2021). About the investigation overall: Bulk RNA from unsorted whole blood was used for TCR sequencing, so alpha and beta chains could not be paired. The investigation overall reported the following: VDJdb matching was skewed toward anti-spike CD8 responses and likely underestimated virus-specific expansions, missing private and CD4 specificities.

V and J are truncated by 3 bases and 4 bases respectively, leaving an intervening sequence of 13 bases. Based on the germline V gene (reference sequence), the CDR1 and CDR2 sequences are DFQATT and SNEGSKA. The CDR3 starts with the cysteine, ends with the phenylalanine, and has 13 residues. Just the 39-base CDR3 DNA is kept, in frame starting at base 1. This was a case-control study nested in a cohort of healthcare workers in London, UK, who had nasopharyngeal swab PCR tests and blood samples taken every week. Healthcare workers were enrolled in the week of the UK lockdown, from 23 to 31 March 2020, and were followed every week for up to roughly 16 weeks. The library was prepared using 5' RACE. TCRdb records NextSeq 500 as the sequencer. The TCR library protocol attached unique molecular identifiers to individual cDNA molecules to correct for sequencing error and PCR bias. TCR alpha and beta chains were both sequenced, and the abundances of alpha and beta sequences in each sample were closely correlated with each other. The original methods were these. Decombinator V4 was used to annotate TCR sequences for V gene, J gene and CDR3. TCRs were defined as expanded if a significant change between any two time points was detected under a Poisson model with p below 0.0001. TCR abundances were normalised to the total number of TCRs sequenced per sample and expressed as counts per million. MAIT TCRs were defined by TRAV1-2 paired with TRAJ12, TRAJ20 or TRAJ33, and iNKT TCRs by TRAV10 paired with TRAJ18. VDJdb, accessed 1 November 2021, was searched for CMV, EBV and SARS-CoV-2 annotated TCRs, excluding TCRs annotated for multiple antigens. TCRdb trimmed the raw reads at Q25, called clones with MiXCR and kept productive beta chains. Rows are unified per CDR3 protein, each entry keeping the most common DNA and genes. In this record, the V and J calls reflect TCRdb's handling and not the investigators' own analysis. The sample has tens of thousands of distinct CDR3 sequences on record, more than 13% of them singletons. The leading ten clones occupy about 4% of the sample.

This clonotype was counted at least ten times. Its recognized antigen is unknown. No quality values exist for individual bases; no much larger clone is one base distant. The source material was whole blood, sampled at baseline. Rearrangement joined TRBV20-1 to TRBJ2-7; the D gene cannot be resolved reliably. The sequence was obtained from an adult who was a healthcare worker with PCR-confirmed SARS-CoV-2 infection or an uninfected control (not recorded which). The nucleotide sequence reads TGCAGTGCTAGTGGGCAGAGCAAGTACGAGCAGTACTTC. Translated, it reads CSASGQSKYEQYF.